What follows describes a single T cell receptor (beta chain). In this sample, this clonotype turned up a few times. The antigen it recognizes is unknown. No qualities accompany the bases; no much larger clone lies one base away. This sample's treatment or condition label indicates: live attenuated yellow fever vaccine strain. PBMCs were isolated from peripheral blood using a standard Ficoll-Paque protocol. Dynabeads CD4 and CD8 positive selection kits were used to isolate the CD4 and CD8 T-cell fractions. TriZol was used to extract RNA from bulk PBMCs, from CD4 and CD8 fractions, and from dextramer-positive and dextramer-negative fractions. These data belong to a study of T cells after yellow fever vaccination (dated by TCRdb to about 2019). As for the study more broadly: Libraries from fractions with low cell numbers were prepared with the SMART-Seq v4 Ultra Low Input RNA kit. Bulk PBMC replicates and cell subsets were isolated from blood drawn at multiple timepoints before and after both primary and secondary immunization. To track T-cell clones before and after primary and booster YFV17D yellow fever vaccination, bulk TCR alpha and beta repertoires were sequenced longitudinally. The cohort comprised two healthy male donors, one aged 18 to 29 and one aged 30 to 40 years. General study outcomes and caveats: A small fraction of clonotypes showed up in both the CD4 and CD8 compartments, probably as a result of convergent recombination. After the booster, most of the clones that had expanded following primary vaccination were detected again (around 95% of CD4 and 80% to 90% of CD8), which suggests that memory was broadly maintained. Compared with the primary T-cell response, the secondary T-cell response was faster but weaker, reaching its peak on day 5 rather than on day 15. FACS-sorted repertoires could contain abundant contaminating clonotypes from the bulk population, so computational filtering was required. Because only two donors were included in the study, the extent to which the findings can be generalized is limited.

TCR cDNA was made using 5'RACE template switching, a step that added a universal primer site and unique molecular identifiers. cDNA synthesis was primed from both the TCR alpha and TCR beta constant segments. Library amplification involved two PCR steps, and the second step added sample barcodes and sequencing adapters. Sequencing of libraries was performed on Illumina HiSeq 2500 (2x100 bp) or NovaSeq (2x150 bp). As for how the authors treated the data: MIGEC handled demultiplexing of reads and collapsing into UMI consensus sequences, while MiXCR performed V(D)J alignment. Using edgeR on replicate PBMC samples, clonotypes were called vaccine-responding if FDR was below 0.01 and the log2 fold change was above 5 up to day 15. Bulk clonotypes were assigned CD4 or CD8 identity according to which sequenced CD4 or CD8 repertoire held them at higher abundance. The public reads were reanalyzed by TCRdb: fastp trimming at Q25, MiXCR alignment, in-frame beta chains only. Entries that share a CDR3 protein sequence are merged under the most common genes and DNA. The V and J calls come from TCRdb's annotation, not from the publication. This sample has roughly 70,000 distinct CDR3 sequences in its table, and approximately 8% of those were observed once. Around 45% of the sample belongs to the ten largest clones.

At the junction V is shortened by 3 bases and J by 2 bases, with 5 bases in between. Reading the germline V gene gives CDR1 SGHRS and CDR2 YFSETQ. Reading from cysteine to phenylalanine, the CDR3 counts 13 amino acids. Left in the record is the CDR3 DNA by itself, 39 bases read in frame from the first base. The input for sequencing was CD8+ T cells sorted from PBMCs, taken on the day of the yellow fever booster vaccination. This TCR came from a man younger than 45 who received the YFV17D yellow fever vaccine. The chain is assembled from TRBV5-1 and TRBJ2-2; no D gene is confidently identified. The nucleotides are TGCGCCAGCAGCTCAAAAAACACCGGGGAGCTGTTTTTT. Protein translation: CASSSKNTGELFF.